These T cell receptor beta chains were read from a single sample in a study of identical twins. TCRdb fed the 5' RACE reads into MiXCR, producing one record per CDR3 protein. Altogether roughly 250,000 distinct CDR3 sequences are present, approximately 7.8% being singletons, with the ten largest covering less than 6.5%. This sample also belongs to another study, concerning yellow fever vaccine responses in identical twins.

Sequenced material: CD8+ T cells sorted from blood. These receptors all stem from a woman in her late teens or twenties in good health. Both conserved end residues are part of each CDR3. D genes are given only for firm matches. Rows give clone size only sometimes, using once, few, many, or a class for an expanded clone.

d_call: TRBD1
clone_size: few
v_call: TRBV7-8
j_call: TRBJ2-7
cdr3_aa: CASSLAGGSFPSYEQYF
cdr3_nt: TGTGCCAGCAGCTTAGCAGGGGGCTCATTTCCAAGCTACGAGCAGTACTTC

d_call: NA
clone_size: many
v_call: TRBV9
j_call: TRBJ1-2
cdr3_aa: CASSVGGVRDGYTF
cdr3_nt: TGTGCCAGCAGCGTAGGAGGGGTCAGGGATGGCTACACCTTC

d_call: NA
clone_size: few
v_call: TRBV14
j_call: TRBJ1-2
cdr3_aa: CASSQQGSYGYTF
cdr3_nt: TGTGCCAGCAGCCAGCAGGGGAGCTATGGCTACACCTTC

d_call: TRBD2
clone_size: few
v_call: TRBV7-6
j_call: TRBJ2-1
cdr3_aa: CASSLEVRTSGRNEQFF
cdr3_nt: TGTGCCAGCAGCTTAGAGGTTAGGACTAGCGGGCGCAATGAGCAGTTCTTC

d_call: NA
clone_size: many
v_call: TRBV9
j_call: TRBJ2-3
cdr3_aa: CASSPGGGPDDTQYF
cdr3_nt: TGTGCCAGCTCCCCCGGAGGGGGGCCAGACGATACGCAGTATTTT

d_call: NA
clone_size: NA
v_call: TRBV7-2
j_call: TRBJ2-1
cdr3_aa: CASSLSGIDEQFF
cdr3_nt: TGTGCCAGCAGCTTATCAGGGATCGATGAGCAGTTCTTC

d_call: NA
clone_size: NA
v_call: TRBV24-1
j_call: TRBJ2-5
cdr3_aa: CATSDLRTSETQYF
cdr3_nt: TGTGCCACCAGTGATTTGAGGACATCGGAGACCCAGTACTTC

d_call: NA
clone_size: few
v_call: TRBV5-6
j_call: TRBJ1-1
cdr3_aa: CASSLGGGSSTEAFF
cdr3_nt: TGTGCCAGCAGCCTGGGGGGAGGGAGTAGTACTGAAGCTTTCTTT

d_call: NA
clone_size: few
v_call: TRBV27
j_call: TRBJ1-6
cdr3_aa: CASTGTGRWAPLHF
cdr3_nt: TGTGCCAGCACCGGCACAGGCCGGTGGGCACCCCTCCACTTT

d_call: TRBD2
clone_size: NA
v_call: TRBV4-1
j_call: TRBJ2-7
cdr3_aa: CASSQTSGPGYEQYF
cdr3_nt: TGCGCCAGCAGCCAAACTAGCGGTCCCGGGTACGAGCAGTACTTC

d_call: TRBD1
clone_size: many
v_call: TRBV5-5
j_call: TRBJ2-5
cdr3_aa: CASSLVGTEQETQYF
cdr3_nt: TGTGCCAGCAGCTTGGTGGGGACAGAACAAGAGACCCAGTACTTC

d_call: NA
clone_size: NA
v_call: TRBV20-1
j_call: TRBJ2-7
cdr3_aa: CSARDFTGDYPSYEQYF
cdr3_nt: TGCAGTGCTAGAGATTTCACAGGGGACTACCCCTCCTACGAGCAGTACTTC

d_call: NA
clone_size: few
v_call: TRBV2
j_call: TRBJ2-7
cdr3_aa: CASLQGGEQYF
cdr3_nt: TGTGCCAGCCTGCAGGGAGGCGAGCAGTACTTC

d_call: NA
clone_size: few
v_call: TRBV6-1
j_call: TRBJ2-1
cdr3_aa: CASRFSHSPDNEQFF
cdr3_nt: TGTGCCAGCAGGTTTTCACACAGCCCAGACAATGAGCAGTTCTTC

d_call: NA
clone_size: NA
v_call: TRBV7-2
j_call: TRBJ1-1
cdr3_aa: CASSPRGGHTEAFF
cdr3_nt: TGTGCCAGCAGCCCGAGAGGGGGGCACACTGAAGCTTTCTTT

d_call: TRBD1
clone_size: many
v_call: TRBV20-1
j_call: TRBJ1-1
cdr3_aa: CSARDRQGVTEAFF
cdr3_nt: TGCAGTGCTAGAGATCGACAGGGGGTCACTGAAGCTTTCTTT

d_call: TRBD2
clone_size: many
v_call: TRBV9
j_call: TRBJ2-3
cdr3_aa: CASSVGLAGADTQYF
cdr3_nt: TGTGCCAGCAGCGTAGGCTTAGCGGGTGCAGATACGCAGTATTTT

d_call: TRBD2
clone_size: few
v_call: TRBV29-1
j_call: TRBJ2-1
cdr3_aa: CSVEDRWTSGSDEQFF
cdr3_nt: TGCAGCGTTGAAGATCGTTGGACTAGCGGGAGCGATGAGCAGTTCTTC

d_call: TRBD2
clone_size: many
v_call: TRBV5-1
j_call: TRBJ2-1
cdr3_aa: CASSLRGGPLGSYNEQFF
cdr3_nt: TGCGCCAGCAGCTTGCGGGGGGGACCACTGGGTTCCTACAATGAGCAGTTCTTC

d_call: TRBD2
clone_size: few
v_call: TRBV9
j_call: TRBJ2-3
cdr3_aa: CASSSATSGRAPDTQYF
cdr3_nt: TGTGCCAGCAGCTCAGCGACTAGCGGGAGGGCACCAGATACGCAGTATTTT

d_call: TRBD2
clone_size: few
v_call: TRBV20-1
j_call: TRBJ2-7
cdr3_aa: CSAPIAGKTSYEQYF
cdr3_nt: TGCAGTGCCCCAATAGCGGGAAAGACCTCCTACGAGCAGTACTTC

d_call: NA
clone_size: few
v_call: TRBV12-3/TRBV12-4
j_call: TRBJ2-7
cdr3_aa: CATMVGRGSYEQYF
cdr3_nt: TGTGCCACCATGGTGGGGAGAGGGTCCTACGAGCAGTACTTC

d_call: NA
clone_size: NA
v_call: TRBV27
j_call: TRBJ2-7
cdr3_aa: CASSFGKSYEQYF
cdr3_nt: TGTGCCAGCAGTTTTGGCAAATCCTACGAGCAGTACTTC

d_call: TRBD2
clone_size: NA
v_call: TRBV7-7
j_call: TRBJ2-1
cdr3_aa: CASRNRRGTTTYNEQFF
cdr3_nt: TGTGCCAGCAGGAACCGTCGCGGGACTACAACCTACAATGAGCAGTTCTTC

d_call: NA
clone_size: many
v_call: TRBV4-1
j_call: TRBJ2-3
cdr3_aa: CASSQGIRNTDTQYF
cdr3_nt: TGCGCCAGCAGCCAAGGAATCCGGAACACAGATACGCAGTATTTT

d_call: NA
clone_size: many
v_call: TRBV6-1
j_call: TRBJ2-1
cdr3_aa: CASSPTSAGTYNEQFF
cdr3_nt: TGTGCCAGCAGCCCCACTAGTGCAGGGACCTACAATGAGCAGTTCTTC

d_call: TRBD2
clone_size: NA
v_call: TRBV9
j_call: TRBJ2-1
cdr3_aa: CASSVGLAEAVDEQFF
cdr3_nt: TGTGCCAGCAGCGTAGGGCTAGCGGAGGCCGTCGATGAGCAGTTCTTC

d_call: NA
clone_size: many
v_call: TRBV5-5
j_call: TRBJ2-1
cdr3_aa: CASSPRLDYNEQFF
cdr3_nt: TGTGCCAGCAGCCCCCGACTGGACTACAATGAGCAGTTCTTC

d_call: TRBD2
clone_size: NA
v_call: TRBV11-1
j_call: TRBJ2-3
cdr3_aa: CASSLVRELLAGTDTQYF
cdr3_nt: TGTGCCAGCAGCTTAGTGAGGGAGCTACTAGCGGGAACAGATACGCAGTATTTT

d_call: NA
clone_size: few
v_call: TRBV7-9
j_call: TRBJ2-2
cdr3_aa: CASSLVRDGELFF
cdr3_nt: TGTGCCAGCAGCTTAGTACGGGACGGGGAGCTGTTTTTT

d_call: NA
clone_size: many
v_call: TRBV18
j_call: TRBJ1-1
cdr3_aa: CASSPRTGGNTEAFF
cdr3_nt: TGTGCCAGCTCACCACGCACGGGAGGGAACACTGAAGCTTTCTTT